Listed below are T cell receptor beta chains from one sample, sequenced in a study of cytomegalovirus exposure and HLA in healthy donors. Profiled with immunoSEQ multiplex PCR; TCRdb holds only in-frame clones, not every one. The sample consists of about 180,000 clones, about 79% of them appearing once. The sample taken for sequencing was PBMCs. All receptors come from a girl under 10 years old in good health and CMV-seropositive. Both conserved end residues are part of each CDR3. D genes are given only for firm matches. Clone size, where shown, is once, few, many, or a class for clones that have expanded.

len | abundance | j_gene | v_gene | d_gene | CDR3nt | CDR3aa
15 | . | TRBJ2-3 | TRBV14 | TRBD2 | TGTGCCAGCAGCCGGACTAGCGGGAGGACAGATACGCAGTATTTT | CASSRTSGRTDTQYF
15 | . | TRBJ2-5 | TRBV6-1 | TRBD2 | TGTGCCAGCAATTATGCTAGCGGGTACCAAGAGACCCAGTACTTC | CASNYASGYQETQYF
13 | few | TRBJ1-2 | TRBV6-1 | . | TGTGCCAGCAGTAGGGGCACCTACTATGGCTACACCTTC | CASSRGTYYGYTF
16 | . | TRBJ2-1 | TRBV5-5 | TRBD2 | TGTGCCAGCAGCCTGGGACTAGCGGTCTCCTACAATGAGCAGTTCTTC | CASSLGLAVSYNEQFF
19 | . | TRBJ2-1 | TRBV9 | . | TGTGCCAGCAGCGCAACCCCCCTCGCACTAGCTCTCACCTACAATGAGCAGTTCTTC | CASSATPLALALTYNEQFF
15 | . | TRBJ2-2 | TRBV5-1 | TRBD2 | TGCGCCAGCAGCCTTAGCGGGAGGGCCGACGGGGAGCTGTTTTTT | CASSLSGRADGELFF
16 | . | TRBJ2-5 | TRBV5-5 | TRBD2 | TGTGCCAGCAGCCGGCCCGGGACTAGTGACCAAGAGACCCAGTACTTC | CASSRPGTSDQETQYF
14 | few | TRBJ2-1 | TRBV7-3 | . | TGTGCCAGCAGCTTGCAGGGATCGGGCAATGAGCAGTTCTTC | CASSLQGSGNEQFF
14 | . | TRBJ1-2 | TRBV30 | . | TGTGCCTGGAGTCCTAGACAGACGTACTATGGCTACACCTTC | CAWSPRQTYYGYTF
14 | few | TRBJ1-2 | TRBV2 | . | TGTGCCAGCAGGGACTCAGGGGATCTAGAGGGCTACACCTTC | CASRDSGDLEGYTF
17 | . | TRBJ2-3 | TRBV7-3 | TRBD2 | TGTGCCAGCAGTTCTGGGACTAGCGGGTATAAGTCAGATACGCAGTATTTT | CASSSGTSGYKSDTQYF
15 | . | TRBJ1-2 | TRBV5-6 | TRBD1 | TGTGCCAGCAGCTCGACGACAGGGGGTATTTATGGCTACACCTTC | CASSSTTGGIYGYTF
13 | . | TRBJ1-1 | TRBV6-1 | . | TGTGCCAGCATATGGGGGAGGAGCACTGAAGCTTTCTTT | CASIWGRSTEAFF
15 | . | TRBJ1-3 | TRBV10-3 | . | TGTGCCATCAGTGACGGACTCGGCTCTGGAAACACCATATATTTT | CAISDGLGSGNTIYF
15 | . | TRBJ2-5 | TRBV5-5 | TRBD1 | TGTGCCAGCAGCCTGGTAAGGGGACAGGGTGAGACCCAGTACTTC | CASSLVRGQGETQYF
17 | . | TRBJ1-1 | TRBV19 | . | TGTGCCCTCAAACCCGGGGGGCTTCTAGAGCCGAACACTGAAGCTTTCTTT | CALKPGGLLEPNTEAFF
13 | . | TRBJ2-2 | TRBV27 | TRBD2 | TGTGCCAGCAGTATCGGGGGGGCCGGGGAGCTGTTTTTT | CASSIGGAGELFF
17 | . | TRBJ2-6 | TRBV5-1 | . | TGCGCCAGCAGCTTAGGGACAAGCCTCTCTGGGGCCAACGTCCTGACTTTC | CASSLGTSLSGANVLTF
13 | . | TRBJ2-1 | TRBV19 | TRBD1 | TGTGCCACCGCGAAGACAGGGAGTAATGAGCAGTTCTTC | CATAKTGSNEQFF
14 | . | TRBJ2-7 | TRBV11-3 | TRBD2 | TGTGCCAGCAGCCGTAGCGGGAGTGTCCACGAGCAGTACTTC | CASSRSGSVHEQYF
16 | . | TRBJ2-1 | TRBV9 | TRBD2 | TGTGCCAGCAGCGTAGTACCGGGACTAGGTGCGAATGAGCAGTTCTTC | CASSVVPGLGANEQFF
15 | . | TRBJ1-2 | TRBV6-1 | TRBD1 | TGTGCCAGCAGTGGGGATTTCAAGGGGGCAGGTGGCTACACCTTC | CASSGDFKGAGGYTF
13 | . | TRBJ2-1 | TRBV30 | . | TGTGCCTGGAGTGTTTGGGGGGACAATGAGCAGTTCTTC | CAWSVWGDNEQFF
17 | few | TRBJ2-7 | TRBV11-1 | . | TGTGCCAGCAGCTTAGCCATACTACAGGGACGTGGTGGAGAGCAGTACTTC | CASSLAILQGRGGEQYF
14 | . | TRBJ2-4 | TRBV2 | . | TGTGCCAGCAGTGGCAGCGGGCCTAGCAACATTCAGTACTTC | CASSGSGPSNIQYF
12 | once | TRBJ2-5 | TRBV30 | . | TGTGCCGGGTCGGTTAGGGGAGAGACCCAGTACTTC | CAGSVRGETQYF
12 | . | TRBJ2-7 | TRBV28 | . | TGTGCCAGCAGTGCCCTCTCCTACGAGCAGTACTTC | CASSALSYEQYF
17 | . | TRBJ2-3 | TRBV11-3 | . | TGTGCCAGCAGCTTAAGGCAGGGCTCCTATGGCACAGATACGCAGTATTTT | CASSLRQGSYGTDTQYF
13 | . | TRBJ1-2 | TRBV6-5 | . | TGTGCCAGCAGTTACGAGCTATACTATGGCTACACCTTC | CASSYELYYGYTF
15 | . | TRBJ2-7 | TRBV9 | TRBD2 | TGTGCCAGCAGCGTAACATCGACTAGCGGCTACGAGCAGTACTTC | CASSVTSTSGYEQYF
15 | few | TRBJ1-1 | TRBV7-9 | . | TGTGCCAGCAGCTTCAATGGACAGTGGAACACTGAAGCTTTCTTT | CASSFNGQWNTEAFF
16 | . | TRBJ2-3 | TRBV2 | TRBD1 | TGTGCCAGTCCACCTCCCGAGGGGGCGAGCGCAGATACGCAGTATTTT | CASPPPEGASADTQYF